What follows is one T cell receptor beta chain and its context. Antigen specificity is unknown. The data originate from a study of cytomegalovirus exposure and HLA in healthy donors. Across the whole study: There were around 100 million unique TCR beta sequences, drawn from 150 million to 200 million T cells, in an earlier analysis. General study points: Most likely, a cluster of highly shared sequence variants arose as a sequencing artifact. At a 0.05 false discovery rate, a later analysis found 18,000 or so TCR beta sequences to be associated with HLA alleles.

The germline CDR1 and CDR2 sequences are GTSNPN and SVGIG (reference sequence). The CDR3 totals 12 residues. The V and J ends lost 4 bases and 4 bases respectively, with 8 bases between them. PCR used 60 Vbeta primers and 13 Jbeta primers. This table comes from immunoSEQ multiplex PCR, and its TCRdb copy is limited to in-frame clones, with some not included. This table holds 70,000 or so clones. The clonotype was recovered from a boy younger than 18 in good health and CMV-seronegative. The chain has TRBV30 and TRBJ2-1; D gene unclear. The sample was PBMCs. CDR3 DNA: TGTGCCTGGAATCCAGGTTACAATGAGCAGTTCTTC. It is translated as CAWNPGYNEQFF.